This TCR beta chain was identified in a study of cytomegalovirus exposure and HLA in healthy donors. The study, taken as a whole, reports: In a later analysis, a missense DCLRE1C variant was linked to TCR beta V- and J-gene trimming.

Donors had nominal health at sampling but likely had unrecorded immune exposures. With respect to this clone: Its antigen remains unknown.

Germline V gene data show CDR1 as ENHRY and CDR2 as SYGVKD. This CDR3 is built from 11 residues. V lost 3 bases and J 4 bases, leaving 4 bases between the germline ends. Both 60 Vbeta primers and 13 Jbeta primers went into the PCR. Sequencing was performed with immunoSEQ multiplex PCR; in TCRdb, only in-frame clones are kept and a portion is missing. The sample contains some 150,000 clones, approximately 78% of which appear only once. The sequenced material came from PBMCs. The chain links TRBV10-3 to TRBJ2-7, with no clear D. The sequence came from a woman aged 45 to 65 in good health and CMV-seropositive. CDR3 residues: CAISEEYEQYF. CDR3 sequence (DNA): TGTGCCATCAGTGAAGAGTACGAGCAGTACTTC.